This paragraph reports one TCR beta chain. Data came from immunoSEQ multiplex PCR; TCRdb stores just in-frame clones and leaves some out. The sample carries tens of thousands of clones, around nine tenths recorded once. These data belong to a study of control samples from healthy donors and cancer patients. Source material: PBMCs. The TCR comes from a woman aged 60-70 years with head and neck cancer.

In DNA form, the CDR3 reads TGTGCCAGCACCCCCACAGGGGGCGCAGCTAGCCATGGCTACACCTTC. It yields the protein CASTPTGGAASHGYTF. The chain links TRBV2 to TRBJ1-2; 9 bases fit TRBD1. The CDR3 contains 16 residues. Looked up from germline, CDR1 is SNHLY and CDR2 is FYNNEI. The V segment lost 7 bases and the J segment 6 bases; nucleotides outside the gene matches: 15.